The rows below give T cell receptor beta chains drawn from one sample of a study of CD8+CD57+ T cells in acquired aplastic anemia. TCRdb called the reads again in MiXCR, with one record for every CDR3 protein. The data show more than 150,000 distinct CDR3 sequences, approximately 48% seen once. Sequenced input: sorted CD4+, CD8+, or CD8+CD57+ T cells (not recorded which) from PBMCs. The receptors were gathered from a human donor with aplastic anemia. The CDR3 runs from the conserved cysteine through the conserved F or W. The order of the fields is clone size, D gene, J gene, V gene, CDR3 protein, CDR3 DNA. The D gene is left open where the match is weak. Not every row has a clone size; where given, it reads once, few, many or a size class.

clone_size: NA
d_call: NA
j_call: TRBJ1-6
v_call: TRBV19
cdr3_aa: CASSYTENSPLHF
cdr3_nt: TGTGCCAGTAGTTATACAGAAAATTCACCCCTCCACTTT

clone_size: NA
d_call: NA
j_call: TRBJ2-3
v_call: TRBV20-1
cdr3_aa: CSALPERGARTDTQYF
cdr3_nt: TGCAGTGCTCTACCTGAGAGAGGGGCCCGCACAGATACGCAGTATTTT

clone_size: NA
d_call: NA
j_call: TRBJ1-5
v_call: TRBV6-1
cdr3_aa: CASRARDSNQPQHF
cdr3_nt: TGTGCCAGCAGGGCAAGGGATAGCAATCAGCCCCAGCATTTT

clone_size: many
d_call: NA
j_call: TRBJ1-6
v_call: TRBV6-1
cdr3_aa: CASTPNPHRADYNSPLHF
cdr3_nt: TGTGCCAGCACCCCGAATCCTCACCGCGCGGACTATAATTCACCCCTCCACTTT

clone_size: NA
d_call: TRBD2
j_call: TRBJ2-3
v_call: TRBV20-1
cdr3_aa: CSARDLGGSVDADTQYF
cdr3_nt: TGCAGTGCTAGAGATCTCGGCGGGAGTGTTGACGCAGATACGCAGTATTTT

clone_size: many
d_call: NA
j_call: TRBJ1-4
v_call: TRBV20-1
cdr3_aa: CSAHRATNEKLFF
cdr3_nt: TGCAGTGCTCACAGGGCCACTAATGAAAAACTGTTTTTT

clone_size: many
d_call: NA
j_call: TRBJ1-6
v_call: TRBV6-1
cdr3_aa: CASRLGIGYSPLHF
cdr3_nt: TGTGCCAGCAGGCTAGGGATCGGGTATTCACCCCTCCACTTT

clone_size: few
d_call: NA
j_call: TRBJ2-1
v_call: TRBV7-8
cdr3_aa: CASSPTPLMEQFF
cdr3_nt: TGTGCCAGCAGCCCGACACCATTAATGGAGCAGTTCTTC

clone_size: NA
d_call: NA
j_call: TRBJ1-3
v_call: TRBV30
cdr3_aa: CAWSVERSGNTIYF
cdr3_nt: TGTGCCTGGAGTGTAGAGCGGTCTGGAAACACCATATATTTT

clone_size: NA
d_call: TRBD1
j_call: TRBJ2-7
v_call: TRBV2
cdr3_aa: CASSRDSAAYEQYF
cdr3_nt: TGTGCCAGCAGCCGGGACAGCGCGGCCTACGAGCAGTACTTC

clone_size: NA
d_call: NA
j_call: TRBJ2-1
v_call: TRBV2
cdr3_aa: CASSVRRDQIEQFF
cdr3_nt: TGTGCCAGCAGTGTTCGGCGGGATCAGATTGAGCAGTTCTTC

clone_size: NA
d_call: NA
j_call: TRBJ2-3
v_call: TRBV24-1
cdr3_aa: CATSEFDSTDTQYF
cdr3_nt: TGTGCCACCAGTGAGTTTGACAGCACTGATACGCAGTATTTT

clone_size: many
d_call: NA
j_call: TRBJ1-2
v_call: TRBV20-1
cdr3_aa: CSARELGDGYTF
cdr3_nt: TGCAGTGCTAGAGAGTTGGGGGACGGCTACACCTTC

clone_size: many
d_call: NA
j_call: TRBJ1-2
v_call: TRBV6-1
cdr3_aa: CASSPRGQRGGYTF
cdr3_nt: TGTGCCAGCAGTCCTCGGGGCCAACGCGGTGGCTACACCTTC

clone_size: few
d_call: NA
j_call: TRBJ2-5
v_call: TRBV3-1
cdr3_aa: CASSQDRLVGRGETQYF
cdr3_nt: TGTGCCAGCAGCCAAGACCGGTTGGTGGGGCGCGGAGAGACCCAGTACTTC

clone_size: NA
d_call: NA
j_call: TRBJ2-2
v_call: TRBV7-4
cdr3_aa: CASTPRPTGVLFF
cdr3_nt: TGTGCCAGCACCCCTCGACCCACCGGGGTGCTGTTTTTT

clone_size: NA
d_call: NA
j_call: TRBJ2-1
v_call: TRBV24-1
cdr3_aa: CATSEGKRNGLFF
cdr3_nt: TGTGCCACCAGTGAGGGTAAAAGAAATGGGCTGTTCTTC

clone_size: many
d_call: TRBD1
j_call: TRBJ2-1
v_call: TRBV19
cdr3_aa: CASSQQGFRNEQFF
cdr3_nt: TGTGCCAGTAGCCAACAGGGGTTCCGGAATGAGCAGTTCTTC

clone_size: NA
d_call: NA
j_call: TRBJ1-2
v_call: TRBV19
cdr3_aa: CASMVWGTGGYTF
cdr3_nt: TGTGCCAGTATGGTATGGGGTACCGGTGGCTACACCTTC

clone_size: NA
d_call: NA
j_call: TRBJ2-7
v_call: TRBV7-2
cdr3_aa: CASSAGVGAPYEQYF
cdr3_nt: TGTGCCAGCAGCGCGGGTGTAGGGGCCCCCTACGAGCAGTACTTC

clone_size: NA
d_call: NA
j_call: TRBJ1-2
v_call: TRBV7-2
cdr3_aa: CASSPTAADSYGYTF
cdr3_nt: TGTGCCAGCAGCCCAACCGCGGCGGACAGCTATGGCTACACCTTC

clone_size: NA
d_call: NA
j_call: TRBJ2-7
v_call: TRBV2
cdr3_aa: CASSEGPGVLSYEQYF
cdr3_nt: TGTGCCAGCAGTGAAGGGCCAGGGGTCCTCTCCTACGAGCAGTACTTC

clone_size: many
d_call: NA
j_call: TRBJ2-1
v_call: TRBV6-1
cdr3_aa: CASIPTRRGNEQFF
cdr3_nt: TGTGCCAGCATTCCAACTCGGAGGGGCAATGAGCAGTTCTTC

clone_size: NA
d_call: NA
j_call: TRBJ2-5
v_call: TRBV5-1
cdr3_aa: CASSLDLQETQYF
cdr3_nt: TGCGCCAGCAGCTTGGATTTACAAGAGACCCAGTACTTC

clone_size: few
d_call: TRBD1
j_call: TRBJ2-3
v_call: TRBV5-1
cdr3_aa: CASSWDRQGTQYF
cdr3_nt: TGCGCCAGCAGCTGGGACAGGCAAGGTACGCAGTATTTT

clone_size: few
d_call: NA
j_call: TRBJ2-7
v_call: TRBV27
cdr3_aa: CASSSIDSYEQYF
cdr3_nt: TGTGCCAGCAGTAGTATAGACAGCTACGAGCAGTACTTC

clone_size: NA
d_call: NA
j_call: TRBJ2-4
v_call: TRBV10-3
cdr3_aa: CASKRETGPAKNIQYF
cdr3_nt: TGTGCCAGCAAAAGGGAGACAGGTCCGGCCAAAAACATTCAGTACTTC

clone_size: many
d_call: NA
j_call: TRBJ2-7
v_call: TRBV12-3/TRBV12-4
cdr3_aa: CASRTTGGEQYF
cdr3_nt: TGTGCCAGCAGAACCACCGGGGGTGAGCAGTACTTC

clone_size: many
d_call: NA
j_call: TRBJ1-6
v_call: TRBV30
cdr3_aa: CAWSGDHNSPLHF
cdr3_nt: TGTGCCTGGAGTGGTGATCATAATTCACCCCTCCACTTT

clone_size: NA
d_call: TRBD1
j_call: TRBJ1-1
v_call: TRBV12-3/TRBV12-4
cdr3_aa: CASSPTGLVNTEAFF
cdr3_nt: TGTGCCAGCAGTCCGACAGGGCTGGTGAACACTGAAGCTTTCTTT

clone_size: NA
d_call: NA
j_call: TRBJ1-6
v_call: TRBV9
cdr3_aa: CASSVAIWEGAGNSPLHF
cdr3_nt: TGTGCCAGCAGCGTAGCGATATGGGAAGGGGCTGGGAATTCACCCCTCCACTTT

clone_size: NA
d_call: NA
j_call: TRBJ2-5
v_call: TRBV5-1
cdr3_aa: CASSLASDRDQYF
cdr3_nt: TGCGCCAGCAGCTTGGCATCCGATAGGGACCAGTACTTC

clone_size: NA
d_call: NA
j_call: TRBJ1-1
v_call: TRBV29-1
cdr3_aa: CSVMGAGWTEAFF
cdr3_nt: TGCAGCGTCATGGGGGCAGGGTGGACTGAAGCTTTCTTT

clone_size: NA
d_call: NA
j_call: TRBJ2-7
v_call: TRBV5-6
cdr3_aa: CASSFTGYEQYF
cdr3_nt: TGTGCCAGCAGTTTCACAGGGTACGAGCAGTACTTC

clone_size: NA
d_call: NA
j_call: TRBJ2-1
v_call: TRBV25-1
cdr3_aa: CASSLSTRFTSYNEQFF
cdr3_nt: TGTGCCAGCAGCTTATCTACCCGCTTCACCTCCTACAATGAGCAGTTCTTC

clone_size: many
d_call: NA
j_call: TRBJ2-6
v_call: TRBV7-9
cdr3_aa: CASSLGLGVSGANVLTF
cdr3_nt: TGTGCCAGCAGCCTAGGTCTGGGAGTATCTGGGGCCAACGTCCTGACTTTC

clone_size: few
d_call: TRBD1
j_call: TRBJ2-3
v_call: TRBV12-5
cdr3_aa: CASGLVLRTGEGTDTQYF
cdr3_nt: TGTGCTAGTGGTTTGGTTCTTAGGACAGGGGAGGGCACAGATACGCAGTATTTT

clone_size: many
d_call: NA
j_call: TRBJ2-2
v_call: TRBV19
cdr3_aa: CASSIGITTNTGELFF
cdr3_nt: TGTGCCAGTAGTATAGGGATCACAACGAACACCGGGGAGCTGTTTTTT

clone_size: many
d_call: TRBD1
j_call: TRBJ2-3
v_call: TRBV4-1
cdr3_aa: CASSHDRGSSDTQYF
cdr3_nt: TGCGCCAGCAGCCACGACAGGGGAAGTTCGGATACGCAGTATTTT

clone_size: many
d_call: TRBD1
j_call: TRBJ1-1
v_call: TRBV12-3/TRBV12-4
cdr3_aa: CASSRRQGKGVEAFF
cdr3_nt: TGTGCCAGCAGCCGCCGACAGGGGAAGGGAGTTGAAGCTTTCTTT

clone_size: NA
d_call: NA
j_call: TRBJ2-7
v_call: TRBV5-1
cdr3_aa: CASSLGRKDEQYF
cdr3_nt: TGCGCCAGCAGCTTGGGCAGAAAGGACGAGCAGTACTTC

clone_size: NA
d_call: NA
j_call: TRBJ1-3
v_call: TRBV6-4
cdr3_aa: CASSYQGSGNTIYF
cdr3_nt: TGTGCCAGCAGCTATCAGGGCTCTGGAAACACCATATATTTT

clone_size: NA
d_call: NA
j_call: TRBJ1-6
v_call: TRBV19
cdr3_aa: CASSMGERESSPLHF
cdr3_nt: TGTGCCAGTAGTATGGGGGAGAGGGAAAGTTCACCCCTCCACTTT

clone_size: few
d_call: NA
j_call: TRBJ1-1
v_call: TRBV12-3/TRBV12-4
cdr3_aa: CASSPTPGGAPPLNTEAFF
cdr3_nt: TGTGCCAGCAGCCCCACCCCGGGGGGGGCCCCGCCTCTGAACACTGAAGCTTTCTTT

clone_size: once
d_call: TRBD1
j_call: TRBJ2-7
v_call: TRBV6-1
cdr3_aa: CAGTGGYEQYF
cdr3_nt: TGTGCGGGGACAGGGGGCTACGAGCAGTACTTC

clone_size: many
d_call: NA
j_call: TRBJ2-7
v_call: TRBV5-5
cdr3_aa: CASFSGASYEQYF
cdr3_nt: TGTGCCAGCTTTTCGGGGGCGTCCTACGAGCAGTACTTC

clone_size: many
d_call: NA
j_call: TRBJ1-1
v_call: TRBV6-5
cdr3_aa: CASSYRGATEAFF
cdr3_nt: TGTGCCAGCAGTTACCGGGGGGCAACTGAAGCTTTCTTT

clone_size: NA
d_call: TRBD1
j_call: TRBJ2-1
v_call: TRBV20-1
cdr3_aa: CSAPKIGGLGYNEQFF
cdr3_nt: TGCAGTGCCCCAAAGATAGGGGGCTTAGGGTACAATGAGCAGTTCTTC